The next 3 T cell receptor beta chains were all read from a single sample in a study of OX40 agonist ivuxolimab in advanced cancers. Libraries were prepared by immunoSEQ multiplex PCR; TCRdb keeps only in-frame clonotypes and omits some of them. The sample carries fewer than 65,000 clones, almost 95% recorded once. The material was CD4+ or CD8+ T cells sorted from blood, obtained in a trial of the OX40 agonist ivuxolimab. Receptors were obtained from an adult with an advanced solid tumor such as melanoma, head and neck, liver or kidney cancer.

The chain joins TRBV7-3 to TRBJ2-1, with TRBD2 identical over 16 bases. There are 18 residues in the CDR3. V trimming: 5 bases; J trimming: 0 bases; junction bases outside the gene matches: 4. Looked up from germline, CDR1 is SGHTA and CDR2 is FQGTGA. CDR3 region: CASSPGTSGRASYNEQFF. The CDR3, as DNA: TGTGCCAGCAGCCCCGGGACTAGCGGGAGGGCCTCCTACAATGAGCAGTTCTTC.

V and J are TRBV6-5 and TRBJ1-2, with 8 nucleotides matching TRBD1. Germline CDR1 reads MNHEY; CDR2 reads SVGAGI. CDR3 length: 13 residues. J lost 6 bases, V lost 2 bases, and 2 bases had no gene match. The CDR3 DNA reads as TGTGCCAGCAGTTACACGACAGGGGATGGCTACACCTTC. Its protein is CASSYTTGDGYTF.

V gene TRBV14 combines with J gene TRBJ2-7, with 8 bases lining up with TRBD1. CDR1 is SGHDN and CDR2 is FVKESK in the germline V gene. CDR3 length: 15 amino acids. V lost 5 bases to trimming and J lost 1 base; unmatched junction nucleotides: 7. In nucleotides, the CDR3 is TGTGCCAGCAGCGCAGGGGGCCTAGCTTCCTACGAGCAGTACTTC. Translation gives CASSAGGLASYEQYF.